This T cell receptor (beta chain) originates from a study of blood T cell repertoires in COVID-19. As for the study in general: Sites in the United States, Italy and Spain provided acute and convalescent COVID-19 samples.

This CDR3 is 15 amino acids long. The germline V and J ends were trimmed by 7 bases and 0 bases, with 13 bases remaining between them. Germline CDR1 reads MDHEN; CDR2 reads SYDVKM. The repertoire was sequenced with immunoSEQ multiplex PCR; TCRdb's copy has only in-frame clones and lacks some. The data show around 700,000 clones, about 90% seen once. The rearrangement links TRBV28 to TRBJ1-5, with D possibly matching TRBD1 (5 bases). The specimen was peripheral blood. The source of this sequence is a woman aged 18-29 years with acute or convalescent COVID-19. In DNA form, the CDR3 reads TGTGCCAGCAACCTTTGGGGCTATAGCAATCAGCCCCAGCATTTT. Translating gives CASNLWGYSNQPQHF.